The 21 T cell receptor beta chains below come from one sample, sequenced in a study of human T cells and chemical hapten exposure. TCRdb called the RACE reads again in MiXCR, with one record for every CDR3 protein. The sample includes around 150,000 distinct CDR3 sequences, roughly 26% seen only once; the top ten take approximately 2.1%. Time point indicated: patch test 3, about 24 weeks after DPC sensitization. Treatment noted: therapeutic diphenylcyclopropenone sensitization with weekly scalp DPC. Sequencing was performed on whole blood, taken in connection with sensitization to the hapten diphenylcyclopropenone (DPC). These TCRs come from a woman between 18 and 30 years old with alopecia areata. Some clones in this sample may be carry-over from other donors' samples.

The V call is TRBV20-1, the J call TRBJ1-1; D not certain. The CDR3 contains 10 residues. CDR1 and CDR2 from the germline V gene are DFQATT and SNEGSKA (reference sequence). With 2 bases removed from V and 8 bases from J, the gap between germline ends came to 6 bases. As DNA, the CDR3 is TGCAGTGCTAGAAGGCAAGAAGCTTTCTTT. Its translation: CSARRQEAFF.

The CDR3 is CASSSGTSGRFTGELFF. CDR3 in DNA: TGCGCCAGCAGCTCGGGGACTAGCGGGAGGTTCACCGGGGAGCTGTTTTTT. The rearrangement uses TRBV5-1 and TRBJ2-2, with 15 positions matching TRBD2. V shed 3 bases, J shed 4 bases, and the junction held 4 bases outside the gene matches. The CDR3 runs 17 residues. The germline V gene has CDR1 SGHRS and CDR2 YFSETQ.

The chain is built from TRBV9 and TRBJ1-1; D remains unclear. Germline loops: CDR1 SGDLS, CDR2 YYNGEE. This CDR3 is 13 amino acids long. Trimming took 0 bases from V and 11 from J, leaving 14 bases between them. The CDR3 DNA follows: TGTGCCAGCAGCGTAGAGGGAGGGAGGAGGGCTTTCTTT. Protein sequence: CASSVEGGRRAFF.

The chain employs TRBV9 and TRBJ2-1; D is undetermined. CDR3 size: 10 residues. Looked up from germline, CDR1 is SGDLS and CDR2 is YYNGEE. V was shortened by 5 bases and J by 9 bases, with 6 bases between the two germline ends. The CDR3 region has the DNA TGTGCCAGCAGTGGCCCTGAGCAGTTCTTC. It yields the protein CASSGPEQFF.

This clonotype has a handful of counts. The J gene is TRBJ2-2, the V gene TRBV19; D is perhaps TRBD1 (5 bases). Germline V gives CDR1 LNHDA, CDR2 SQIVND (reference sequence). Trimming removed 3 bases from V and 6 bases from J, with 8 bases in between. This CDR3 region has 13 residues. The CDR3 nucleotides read TGTGCCAGTAGTATTAGGGGTTCCGGGGAGCTGTTTTTT. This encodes CASSIRGSGELFF.

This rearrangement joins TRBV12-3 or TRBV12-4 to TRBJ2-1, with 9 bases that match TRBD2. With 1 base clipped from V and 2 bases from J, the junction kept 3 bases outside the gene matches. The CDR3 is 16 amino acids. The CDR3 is CASSLEASGAYNEQFF. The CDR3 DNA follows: TGTGCCAGCAGTTTAGAGGCTAGCGGGGCCTACAATGAGCAGTTCTTC.

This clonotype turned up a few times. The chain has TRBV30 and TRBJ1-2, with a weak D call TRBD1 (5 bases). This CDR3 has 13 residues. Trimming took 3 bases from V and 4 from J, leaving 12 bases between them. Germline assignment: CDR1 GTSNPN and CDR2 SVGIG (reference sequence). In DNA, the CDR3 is TGTGCCTGGAGCCCAGACAGAACCTATGGCTACACCTTC. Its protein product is CAWSPDRTYGYTF. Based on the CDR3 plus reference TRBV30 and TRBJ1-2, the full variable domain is SQTIHQWPATLVQPVGSPLSLECTVEGTSNPNLYWYRQAAGRGLQLLFYSVGIGQISSEVPQNLSASRPQDRQFILSSKKLLLSDSGFYLCAWSPDRTYGYTFGSGTRLTVV.

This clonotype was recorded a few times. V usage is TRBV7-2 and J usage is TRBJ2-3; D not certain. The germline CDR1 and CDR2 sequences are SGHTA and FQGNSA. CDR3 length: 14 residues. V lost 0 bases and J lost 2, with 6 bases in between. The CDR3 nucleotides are TGTGCCAGCAGCTTAGCGCCGTACACAGATACGCAGTATTTT. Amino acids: CASSLAPYTDTQYF.

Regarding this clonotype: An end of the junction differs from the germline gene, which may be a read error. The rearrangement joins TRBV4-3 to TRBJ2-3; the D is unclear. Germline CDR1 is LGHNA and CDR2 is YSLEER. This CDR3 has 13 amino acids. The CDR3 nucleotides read TGTGCCAGCAGCCGCGCGATTCAAGATACGCAGTATTTT. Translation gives CASSRAIQDTQYF.

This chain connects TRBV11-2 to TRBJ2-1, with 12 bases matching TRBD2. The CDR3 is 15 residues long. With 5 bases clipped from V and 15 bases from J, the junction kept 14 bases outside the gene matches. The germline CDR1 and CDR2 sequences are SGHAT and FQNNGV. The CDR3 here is CASSPTGLAGKRLFF. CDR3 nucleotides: TGTGCCAGCAGCCCGACAGGACTAGCGGGAAAGCGGCTGTTCTTC.

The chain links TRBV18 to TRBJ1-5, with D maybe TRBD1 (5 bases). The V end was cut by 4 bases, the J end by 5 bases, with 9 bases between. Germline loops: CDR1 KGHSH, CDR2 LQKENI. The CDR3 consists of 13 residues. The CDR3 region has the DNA TGTGCCAGCTCACAAGGGACGGATCAGCCCCAGCATTTT. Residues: CASSQGTDQPQHF.

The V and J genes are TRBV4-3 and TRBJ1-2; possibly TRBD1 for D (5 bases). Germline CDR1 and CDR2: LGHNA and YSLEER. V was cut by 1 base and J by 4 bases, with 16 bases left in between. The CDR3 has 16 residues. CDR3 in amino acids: CASSQGGTPGSYGYTF. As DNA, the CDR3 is TGCGCCAGCAGCCAAGGAGGGACTCCGGGCAGCTATGGCTACACCTTC.

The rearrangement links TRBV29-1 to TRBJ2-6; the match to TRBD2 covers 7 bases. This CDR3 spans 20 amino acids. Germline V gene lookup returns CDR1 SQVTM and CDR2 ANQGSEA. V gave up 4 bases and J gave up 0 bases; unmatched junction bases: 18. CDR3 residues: CSVVASGSDPRISGANVLTF. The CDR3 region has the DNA TGCAGCGTTGTGGCTAGCGGATCCGACCCCCGAATCTCTGGGGCCAACGTCCTGACTTTC.

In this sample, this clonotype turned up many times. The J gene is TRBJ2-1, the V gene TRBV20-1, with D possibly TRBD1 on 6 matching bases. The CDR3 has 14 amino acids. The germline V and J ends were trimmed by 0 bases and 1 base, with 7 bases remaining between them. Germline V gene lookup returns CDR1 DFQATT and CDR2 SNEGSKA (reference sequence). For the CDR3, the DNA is TGCAGTGCTAGAGATGACAGGTCCTACAATGAGCAGTTCTTC. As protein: CSARDDRSYNEQFF.

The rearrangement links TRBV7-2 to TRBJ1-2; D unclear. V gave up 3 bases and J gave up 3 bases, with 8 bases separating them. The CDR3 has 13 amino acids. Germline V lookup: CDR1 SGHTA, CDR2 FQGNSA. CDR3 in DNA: TGTGCCAGCAGCTTGGCGGAGGACTATGGCTACACCTTC. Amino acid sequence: CASSLAEDYGYTF.

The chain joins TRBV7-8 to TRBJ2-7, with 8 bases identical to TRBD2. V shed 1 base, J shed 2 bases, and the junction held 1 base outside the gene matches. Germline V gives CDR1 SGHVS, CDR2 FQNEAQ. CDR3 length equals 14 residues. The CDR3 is CASSLEAGAYEQYF. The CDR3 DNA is TGTGCCAGCAGCTTAGAAGCGGGAGCCTACGAGCAGTACTTC.

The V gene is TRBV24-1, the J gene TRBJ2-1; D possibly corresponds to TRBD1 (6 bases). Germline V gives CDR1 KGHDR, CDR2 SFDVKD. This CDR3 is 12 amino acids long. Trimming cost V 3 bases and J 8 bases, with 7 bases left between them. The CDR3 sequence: CATSDGGYEQFF. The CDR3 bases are TGTGCCACCAGTGATGGGGGCTATGAGCAGTTCTTC.

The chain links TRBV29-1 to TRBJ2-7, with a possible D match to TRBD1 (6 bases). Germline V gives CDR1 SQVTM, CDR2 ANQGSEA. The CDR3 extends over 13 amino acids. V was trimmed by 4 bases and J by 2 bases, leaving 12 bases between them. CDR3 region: CSVAPPGAYEQYF. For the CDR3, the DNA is TGCAGCGTTGCCCCCCCAGGGGCCTACGAGCAGTACTTC.

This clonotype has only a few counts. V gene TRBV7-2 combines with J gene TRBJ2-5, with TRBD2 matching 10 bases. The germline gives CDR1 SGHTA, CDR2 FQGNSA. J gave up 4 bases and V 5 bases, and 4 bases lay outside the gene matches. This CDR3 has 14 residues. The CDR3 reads CASSTRLAGETQYF. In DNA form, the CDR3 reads TGTGCCAGCAGCACAAGACTAGCGGGAGAGACCCAGTACTTC.

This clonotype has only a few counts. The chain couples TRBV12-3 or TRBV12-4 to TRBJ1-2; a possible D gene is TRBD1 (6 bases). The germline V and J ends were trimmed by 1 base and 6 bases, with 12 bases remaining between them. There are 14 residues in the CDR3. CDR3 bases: TGTGCCAGCAGTTTAGGGCGCAGGGGTGATGGCTACACCTTC. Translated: CASSLGRRGDGYTF.

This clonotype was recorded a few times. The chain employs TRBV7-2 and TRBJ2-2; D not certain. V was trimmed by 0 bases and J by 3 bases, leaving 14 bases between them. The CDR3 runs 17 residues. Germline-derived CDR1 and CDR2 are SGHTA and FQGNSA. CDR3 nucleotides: TGTGCCAGCAGCTTAGCATCACCAGTAGTGTACACCGGGGAGCTGTTTTTT. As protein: CASSLASPVVYTGELFF. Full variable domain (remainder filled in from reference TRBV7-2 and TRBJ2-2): GAGVSQSPSNKVTEKGKDVELRCDPISGHTALYWYRQSLGQGLEFLIYFQGNSAPDKSGLPSDRFSAERTGGSVSTLTIQRTQQEDSAVYLCASSLASPVVYTGELFFGEGSRLTVL.